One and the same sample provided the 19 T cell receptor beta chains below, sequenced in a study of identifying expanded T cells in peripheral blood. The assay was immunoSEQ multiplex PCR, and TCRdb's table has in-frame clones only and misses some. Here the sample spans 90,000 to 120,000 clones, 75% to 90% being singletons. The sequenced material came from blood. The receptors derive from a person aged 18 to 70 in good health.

The CDR3 region has the DNA TGTGCCATCAGTGAGTCGAAGGGACCTAACACCGGGGAGCTGTTTTTT. Encoded protein: CAISESKGPNTGELFF. This chain uses TRBV10-3 with TRBJ2-2; D might be TRBD1 or TRBD2, each matching 5 bases. The CDR3 sequence is 16 residues long. Per the germline V gene, CDR1 is ENHRY and CDR2 is SYGVKD. Trimming shortened V by 0 bases and J by 2 bases, and 10 bases separated the two germline ends.

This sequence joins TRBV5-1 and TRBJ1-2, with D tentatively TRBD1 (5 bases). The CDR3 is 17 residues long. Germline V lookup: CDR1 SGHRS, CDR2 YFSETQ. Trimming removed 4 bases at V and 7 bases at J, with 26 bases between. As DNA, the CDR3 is TGCGCCAGCAGCCAAGGGGAGGGGAGCCTCCGCAGGGCTGGCTACACCTTC. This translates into CASSQGEGSLRRAGYTF.

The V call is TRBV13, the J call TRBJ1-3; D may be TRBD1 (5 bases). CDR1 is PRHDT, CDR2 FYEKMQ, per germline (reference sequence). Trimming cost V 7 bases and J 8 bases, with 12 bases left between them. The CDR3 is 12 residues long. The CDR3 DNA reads TGTGCCAGCACCCAGTTGGGGGACACCATATATTTT. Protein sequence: CASTQLGDTIYF.

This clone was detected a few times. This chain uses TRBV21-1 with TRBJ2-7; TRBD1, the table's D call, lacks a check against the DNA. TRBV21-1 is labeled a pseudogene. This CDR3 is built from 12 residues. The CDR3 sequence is CASRTGDYEQYF. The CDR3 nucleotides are TGTGCCAGCCGGACAGGGGACTACGAGCAGTACTTC.

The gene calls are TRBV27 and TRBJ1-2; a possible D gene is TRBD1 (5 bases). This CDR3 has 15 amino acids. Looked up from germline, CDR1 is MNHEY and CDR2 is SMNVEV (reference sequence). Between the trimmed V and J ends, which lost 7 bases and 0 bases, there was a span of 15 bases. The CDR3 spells CASTTRAGANYGYTF. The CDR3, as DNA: TGTGCCAGCACTACCAGGGCCGGGGCTAACTATGGCTACACCTTC.

CDR3: CASSINWWRGGPMNTEAFF. CDR3 DNA: TGTGCCAGTAGTATAAACTGGTGGCGAGGGGGCCCTATGAACACTGAAGCTTTCTTT. V usage is TRBV19 and J usage is TRBJ1-1; 7 positions agree with TRBD1. The CDR3 spans 19 residues. The trim removed 2 bases at V and 0 bases at J, leaving 15 bases unmatched. Germline V CDR1 and CDR2: LNHDA, SQIVND (reference sequence).

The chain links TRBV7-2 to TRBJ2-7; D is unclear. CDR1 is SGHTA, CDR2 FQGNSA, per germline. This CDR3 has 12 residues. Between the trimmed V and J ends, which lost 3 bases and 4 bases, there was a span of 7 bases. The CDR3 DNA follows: TGTGCCAGCAGCTTGGCGGAGTACGAGCAGTACTTC. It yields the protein CASSLAEYEQYF. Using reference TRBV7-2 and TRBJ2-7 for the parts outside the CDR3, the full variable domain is GAGVSQSPSNKVTEKGKDVELRCDPISGHTALYWYRQSLGQGLEFLIYFQGNSAPDKSGLPSDRFSAERTGGSVSTLTIQRTQQEDSAVYLCASSLAEYEQYFGPGTRLTVT.

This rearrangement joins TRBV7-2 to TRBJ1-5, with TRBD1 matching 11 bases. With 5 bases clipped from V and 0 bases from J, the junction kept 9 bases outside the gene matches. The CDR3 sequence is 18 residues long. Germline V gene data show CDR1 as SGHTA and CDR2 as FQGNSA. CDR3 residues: CASSPGQGARRSNQPQHF. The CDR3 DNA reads TGTGCCAGCAGCCCTGGACAGGGGGCGAGGCGTAGCAATCAGCCCCAGCATTTT.

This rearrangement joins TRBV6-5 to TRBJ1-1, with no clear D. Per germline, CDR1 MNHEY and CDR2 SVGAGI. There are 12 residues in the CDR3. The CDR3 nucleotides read TGTGTGATAACCAATATGAACACTGAAGCTTTCTTT. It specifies CVITNMNTEAFF.

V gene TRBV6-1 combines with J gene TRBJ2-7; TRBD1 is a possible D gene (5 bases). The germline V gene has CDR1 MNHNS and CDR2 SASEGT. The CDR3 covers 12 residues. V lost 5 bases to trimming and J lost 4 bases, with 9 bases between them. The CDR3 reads CASSTGAYEQYF. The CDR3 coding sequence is TGTGCCAGCAGTACTGGGGCTTACGAGCAGTACTTC.

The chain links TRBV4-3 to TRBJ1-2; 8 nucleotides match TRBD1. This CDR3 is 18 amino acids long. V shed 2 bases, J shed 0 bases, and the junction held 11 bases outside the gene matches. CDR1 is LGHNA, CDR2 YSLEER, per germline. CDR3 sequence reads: CASSQYRGVPVANYGYTF. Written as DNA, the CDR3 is TGCGCCAGCAGCCAATACAGGGGGGTACCGGTAGCTAACTATGGCTACACCTTC.

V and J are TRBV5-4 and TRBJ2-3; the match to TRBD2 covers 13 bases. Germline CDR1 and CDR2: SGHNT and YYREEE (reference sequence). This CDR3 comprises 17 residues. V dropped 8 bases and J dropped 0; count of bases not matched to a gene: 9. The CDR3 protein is CASPGLAGETSTDTQYF. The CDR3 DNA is TGTGCCAGTCCTGGACTAGCGGGGGAAACTAGCACAGATACGCAGTATTTT.

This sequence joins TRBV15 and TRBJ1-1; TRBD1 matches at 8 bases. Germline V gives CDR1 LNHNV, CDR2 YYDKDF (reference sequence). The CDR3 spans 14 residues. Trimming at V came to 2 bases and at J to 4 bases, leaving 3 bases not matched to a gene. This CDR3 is CATSRTGGTTEAFF. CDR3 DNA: TGTGCCACCAGCAGAACAGGGGGGACCACTGAAGCTTTCTTT.

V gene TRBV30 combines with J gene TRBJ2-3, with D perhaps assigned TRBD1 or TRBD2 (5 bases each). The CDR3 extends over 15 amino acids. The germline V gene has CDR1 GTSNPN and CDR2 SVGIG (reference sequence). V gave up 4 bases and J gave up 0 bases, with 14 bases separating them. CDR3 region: CAWTPGSSSTDTQYF. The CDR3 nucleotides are TGTGCCTGGACACCAGGGAGCTCTAGCACAGATACGCAGTATTTT.

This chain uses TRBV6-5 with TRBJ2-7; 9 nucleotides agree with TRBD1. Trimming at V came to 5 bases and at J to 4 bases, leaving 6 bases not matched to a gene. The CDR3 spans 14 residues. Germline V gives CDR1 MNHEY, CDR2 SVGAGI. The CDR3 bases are TGTGCCAGCAGTCACCGGGGACAGGGTTACGAGCAGTACTTC. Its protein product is CASSHRGQGYEQYF.

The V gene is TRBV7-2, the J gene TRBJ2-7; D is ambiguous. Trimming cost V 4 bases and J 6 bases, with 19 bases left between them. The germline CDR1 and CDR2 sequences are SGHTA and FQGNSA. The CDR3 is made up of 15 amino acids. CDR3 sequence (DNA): TGTGCCAGCAGCTCCCGCACGAGGCCCCACGGCGAGCAGTACTTC. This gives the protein CASSSRTRPHGEQYF.

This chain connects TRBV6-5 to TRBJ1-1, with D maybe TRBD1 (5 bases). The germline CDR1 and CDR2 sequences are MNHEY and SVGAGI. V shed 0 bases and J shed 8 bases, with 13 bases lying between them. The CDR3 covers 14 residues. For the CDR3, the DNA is TGTGCCAGCAGTTACTCGGGTGCAGGGCTCGAAGCTTTCTTT. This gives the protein CASSYSGAGLEAFF.

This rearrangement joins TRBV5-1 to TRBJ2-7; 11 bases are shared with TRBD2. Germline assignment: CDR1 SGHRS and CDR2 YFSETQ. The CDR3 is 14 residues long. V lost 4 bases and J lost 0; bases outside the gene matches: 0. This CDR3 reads CASSGTSGSYEQYF. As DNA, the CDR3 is TGCGCCAGCAGCGGGACTAGCGGCTCCTACGAGCAGTACTTC. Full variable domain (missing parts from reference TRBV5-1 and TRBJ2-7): KAGVTQTPRYLIKTRGQQVTLSCSPISGHRSVSWYQQTPGQGLQFLFEYFSETQRNKGNFPGRFSGRQFSNSRSEMNVSTLELGDSALYLCASSGTSGSYEQYFGPGTRLTVT.

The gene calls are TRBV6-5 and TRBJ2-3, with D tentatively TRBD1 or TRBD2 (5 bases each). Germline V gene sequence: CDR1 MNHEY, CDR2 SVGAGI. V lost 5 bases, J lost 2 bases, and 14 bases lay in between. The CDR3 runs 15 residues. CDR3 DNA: TGTGCCAGCAGTCCGGGACCCGGAACCACAGATACGCAGTATTTT. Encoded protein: CASSPGPGTTDTQYF.